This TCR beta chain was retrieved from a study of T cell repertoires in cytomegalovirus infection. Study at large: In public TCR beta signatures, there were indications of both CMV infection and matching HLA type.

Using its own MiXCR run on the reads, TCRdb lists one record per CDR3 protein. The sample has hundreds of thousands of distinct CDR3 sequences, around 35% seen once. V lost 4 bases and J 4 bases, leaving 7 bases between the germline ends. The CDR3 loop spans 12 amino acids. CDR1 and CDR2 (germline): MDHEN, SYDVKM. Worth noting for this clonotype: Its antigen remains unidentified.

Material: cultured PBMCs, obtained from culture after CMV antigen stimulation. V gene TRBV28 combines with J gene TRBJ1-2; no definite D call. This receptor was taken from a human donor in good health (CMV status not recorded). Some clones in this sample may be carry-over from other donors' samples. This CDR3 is CASSYSVYGYTF. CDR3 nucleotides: TGTGCCAGCAGTTATTCGGTCTATGGCTACACCTTC.